The entry that follows covers one T cell receptor beta chain sequence. This clone's antigen is unknown. The sample holds no much larger clone one base away, and base qualities are not on file. The cohort comprised some 730 healthy bone marrow donors. At the time of sampling, all cohort members were nominally healthy, though unrecorded immune exposures were likely present. The donor tested CMV seronegative and was one of the 352 seronegative cohort members. Every donor gave a peripheral blood sample, and the peripheral blood mononuclear cells from that sample were used for TCR beta sequencing. Genomic DNA was extracted from the blood cell samples with the Qiagen DNeasy Blood Extraction Kit. These data belong to a study of cytomegalovirus exposure and HLA in healthy donors (dated by TCRdb to about 2017). In terms of the full investigation: In an earlier analysis of approximately 640 of the donors, under 300 Gb of sequence data and 120 million or so unique TCR beta sequences from 150 million to 200 million T cells were reported. About 310 gigabases of sequencing data and 78 million or so unique TCR sequences were included in an early release covering around 600 HLA-typed donors. Among the roughly 400 genotyped donors, around 79% belonged to the genetic ancestry cluster associated with self-reported Caucasian donors. The study aimed to test whether cataloging public T cell receptors could reveal signatures of past pathogen exposure. The study used immunosequencing to profile the T cell repertoires of around 600 subjects and linked those repertoires to cytomegalovirus serostatus. In addition to the first cohort of several hundred subjects, a separate validation cohort of some 120 different subjects was used. To predict cytomegalovirus infection status, the study combined high-throughput TCR immunosequencing, statistical association of individual TCRs with disease status, and machine learning. In a later analysis, previously published TCR beta repertoires from 550 to 700 donors were re-analyzed and high-resolution HLA genotyping was added so that TCR occurrence patterns could be studied. The later analysis used no new phenotypic data to find candidate immune exposures, relying instead on TCR beta sequences and their occurrence across donors. An earlier analysis of approximately 630 of the donors applied high-throughput TCR beta sequencing to assess whether each TCR beta V gene segment acted as functional or pseudogenic. Donor age, sex, ethnicity and CMV serostatus were compiled alongside the repertoire data. Genome-wide SNP genotypes for about three fifths of the 666 donors were used in a later genetic analysis, which treated that subset as a discovery cohort. All discovery cohort repertoires had been generated on a single sequencing platform. Class I and class II HLA loci were covered by the typing at four-digit resolution. The number of typed donors differed by locus: about 629-640 for A, B, C, DRB1 and DQB1; approximately 540 for DQA1; approximately 600 for DPA1; and 400 to 480 for DPB1. Because of strong linkage in the cohort, five DR-DQ haplotypes were treated as single units for association and clustering. Among about 390 genotyped donors of the cohort, an average of approximately 230,000 unique TCR beta nucleotide sequences were sequenced per donor, roughly 18% of them non-productive. Summary of the overall study and its limitations: In a later analysis, HLA-associated TCR beta chains showed more clonal expansion and lower generation probabilities than non-associated chains that were equally common. Correlated functional status among segregating V segments might reflect linkage disequilibrium, but an unknown experimental factor could not be ruled out. In this cohort, only TCR beta chains were sequenced, and detectable features were limited by the absence of alpha or paired-chain data. A few of the identified cytomegalovirus-associated TCR beta chains were confirmed in vitro to be specific for cytomegalovirus antigens. Specific HLA alleles were associated with 15,000 to 20,000 TCR beta sequences at a false discovery rate of 0.05 in a later analysis. Across donors, most TCR sequences were observed very rarely, whereas some public TCRs were present in many individuals. The earlier analysis of approximately 540 of the donors excluded some 16 rarely observed V segments, including chromosome 9 orphons, because counts were too low. According to a later analysis, parvovirus B19, influenza, CMV and Epstein-Barr virus appeared linked to several top co-occurrence clusters. Presence/absence analyses assumed roughly uniform sequencing depth across donors, an assumption that may not hold. Some IMGT-functional V segments, including TRBV6-2 and TRBV6-3, could not be told apart with the 87-base-pair reads, so those segments were excluded. The study gave a list of 150 to 200 TCR beta chains associated with cytomegalovirus. Most CMV-associated TCR beta chains appeared to be HLA-restricted in a later analysis, and the HLA associations seemed to be driven largely by CMV exposure. A group of highly shared sequence variants was considered likely to be a technical artifact of the sequencing pipeline. According to a later analysis, TCR association rates differed among HLA loci, with DRB1 alleles showing the most associated TCRs and HLA-C alleles showing the fewest. Because HLA typing was missing for some donors at each locus, association tests included only the typed subset. The only immune exposure information available for the cohort was CMV serostatus. A further reported finding was that TCR beta sequences accurately predicted the HLA-A and HLA-B alleles for most subjects in the first cohort. A later genetic analysis reported fewer N-insertions in productive TCRs among donors in an Asian-associated ancestry cluster than the roughly 640-donor mean. In an earlier analysis of approximately 590 of the donors, most TCR beta V segments appeared in productive rearrangements about 87% or about 30% of the time, broadly matching IMGT annotations. When HLA alleles, especially DR and DQ, strongly co-occurred, attributing TCR associations to individual alleles was difficult. An association between a missense DCLRE1C variant and V-gene and J-gene trimming of TCR beta chains was found in a later genetic analysis and replicated in an independent cohort. In both the original and validation cohorts, the classifier was reported to diagnose cytomegalovirus status with high specificity and sensitivity. The authors suggested that the approach could potentially be extended to other disease states and immunological phenotypes.

At the junction V is shortened by 2 bases and J by 1 base, with 9 bases in between. Per the germline V gene (reference sequence), SEHNR is the CDR1 and FQNEAQ is the CDR2. Spanning cysteine to phenylalanine, the CDR3 consists of 14 amino acids. The DNA shown is the 42-base CDR3, in frame from base 1. The method was the immunoSEQ multiplex PCR assay. The multiplex PCR relied on a mix of 60 forward primers for TCR Vbeta segments and 13 reverse primers for TCR Jbeta segments. The CDR3 region of rearranged TCR beta genes was amplified from genomic DNA with a multiplex PCR assay. The Illumina HiSeq System was used to sequence the amplified TCR beta libraries as 87-base-pair reads. As for the original processing: Across the roughly 640 repertoires, a later analysis counted some 81 million unique TCR beta chains, roughly 11 million of which were shared by at least two donors. Raw reads were error-corrected and collapsed into unique sequences with a nearest-neighbor algorithm that merged closely related sequences to remove PCR and sequencing errors. V, D and J gene segments were assigned by aligning CDR3 sequences to IMGT reference sequences. For a sequence to be retained, a match of at least six nucleotides to both a V gene segment and a J gene segment was required. Rearrangements were classified as productive when the CDR3 lacked stop codons and remained in frame with V and J, and all other rearrangements were classified as non-productive. Following IMGT convention, CDR3 was defined as the stretch from the second conserved V-encoded cysteine up to the conserved J-encoded phenylalanine. The earlier analysis of 587 of the donors excluded any sequence lacking an unambiguous match to a single V gene segment. An earlier analysis of just under 600 of the donors called V segments functional above 56.7% productive rearrangements and segregating when the between-donor standard deviation exceeded 5%. A statistical classification framework was developed to diagnose cytomegalovirus status using the catalog of TCR beta chain sequences. V and J gene assignment, in a later analysis, came from comparing TCR nucleotide sequences with IMGT/GENE-DB human TR gene sequences. Using the TCRdist pipeline, a later analysis assigned CDR3 sequences along with most-parsimonious VDJ recombination scenarios. In a later analysis, each TCR beta chain was defined by its CDR3 amino acid sequence together with its V-gene family, and reads lacking a unique V-gene family were excluded. As a way to deal with suspected cross-contamination and a sequencing artifact, a later analysis dropped 450 to 600 nucleotide sequences that were highly shared and had low generation probability. In a later analysis, a clonal expansion index was calculated for each public chain from normalized within-repertoire ranks of inferred template counts. In a later analysis, generation probabilities were computed using a VDJ recombination model fitted to out-of-frame rearrangements, and the results were checked against IGoR. A later analysis scored TCR-TCR, TCR-HLA and TCR-CMV co-occurrence with hypergeometric tests, applying a repertoire-size bias correction to TCR pairs. A later analysis estimated false discovery rates by permuting HLA or CMV assignments 20 times. In a later analysis, co-occurring TCRs were grouped using DBSCAN, and TCRdist sequence similarity was added for clustering within HLA-allele-positive subsets. Repertoires with fewer than 30,000 or more than 120,000 public chains were left out of co-occurrence clustering, as were a handful of repertoires with anomalous nucleotide sharing. This immuneACCESS table, as held by TCRdb, lists in-frame sequences with V and J called but not all clones. Of the missing ones, under half trace to an unresolved V gene in checked studies; the others have no known cause. V, J and clone size reflect that table, while D and trimming were determined from the DNA. Present in this sample are under 200,000 clones, 65% to 90% of which were seen just once. The ten largest clones capture about 2.5% of the sample.

The TCR comes from a male donor in good health and CMV-seronegative. The receptor chain draws on TRBV7-9 and TRBJ2-7; a confident D gene designation cannot be given. Sequenced: PBMCs. The CDR3 protein is CASSLYDISYEQYF. The nucleotide sequence reads as follows: TGTGCCAGCAGCTTATACGACATTTCCTACGAGCAGTACTTC.